The entry below gives a single T cell receptor (beta chain) sequence along with its context. The germline CDR1 and CDR2 sequences are SGHNT and YYREEE (reference sequence). The germline V and J ends were trimmed by 7 bases and 4 bases, with 11 bases remaining between them. The CDR3 contains 12 residues. The source of the sample is a study of tumour-infiltrating T cells in Burkitt lymphoma. Whole-study context: Survival, overall and progression-free, tracked with productive clonality.

Data came from immunoSEQ multiplex PCR; TCRdb stores just in-frame clones and leaves some out. The data show around 9,900 clones, with approximately 65% seen just once and approximately 5.6% held by the top ten. This TCR derives from a human donor with diffuse large B-cell lymphoma. Input material: tumor tissue. The chain uses TRBV5-4 and TRBJ1-1; no clear D. CDR3 sequence reads: CASSTLGTEAFF. CDR3 nucleotide sequence: TGTGCCAGCTCGACGTTGGGCACTGAAGCTTTCTTT.